This T cell receptor (beta chain) was obtained from a study of blood T cell repertoires in COVID-19. At the level of the study: PBMCs, B-cell-depleted T cells, or T cells provided the cDNA or gDNA that made up the material.

Using immunoSEQ multiplex PCR, the repertoire was profiled, and TCRdb retains in-frame clones only, with some absent. The sample has some 69,000 clones, 75% to 90% seen once. Germline loops: CDR1 SGHRS, CDR2 YFSETQ. The CDR3 runs to 15 residues. The germline V and J ends were trimmed by 2 bases and 0 bases, with 9 bases remaining between them. This clone turned up a few times. The same CDR3 also results from other DNA sequences found in this sample. The clonotype was recovered from a woman aged 45-65 years with active COVID-19. Input material: peripheral blood. This chain joins TRBV5-1 and TRBJ2-1, with a tentative D call TRBD2 (5 bases). CDR3 protein: CASSLAESSYNEQFF. For the CDR3, the DNA is TGCGCCAGCAGCTTAGCGGAATCCTCCTACAATGAGCAGTTCTTC.